The 26 T cell receptor beta chains in this list originate from one sample, sequenced in a study of CD4+ T cells in melanoma. Method: immunoSEQ multiplex PCR; TCRdb's copy keeps in-frame clones and lacks some. The sample holds 11,000 or so clones; around 69% are singletons and the top ten take about 8.9%. The sample was cells from a culture (not recorded whether cultured in vitro). The receptors were sampled from a human donor with melanoma.

The rearrangement joins TRBV6-5 to TRBJ1-1, with 8 bases fitting TRBD1. CDR3 length: 14 residues. Germline V lookup: CDR1 MNHEY, CDR2 SVGAGI. Germline trimming cut 5 bases from V and 7 bases from J; bases unmatched to any gene: 9. The CDR3 protein is CASSREYGQGEAFF. CDR3 nucleotide sequence: TGTGCCAGCAGTAGAGAATACGGACAGGGTGAAGCTTTCTTT.

The chain joins TRBV1 to TRBJ1-3; the D segment call TRBD1 is taken from the table without a DNA check. TRBV1 counts as a pseudogene. The CDR3 runs to 17 residues. Written as DNA, the CDR3 is TGCACCAGCAGCCAAGATCTAGACAGGCCCTCTGGAAACACCATATATTTT. This codes for CTSSQDLDRPSGNTIYF.

DNA for the CDR3: TGTGCCAGCAGCCCCTGGTCCGAGCAGTACTTC. Its protein is CASSPWSEQYF. V usage is TRBV7-2 and J usage is TRBJ2-7; the D is unclear. V was cut by 5 bases and J by 6 bases, with 8 bases left in between. The CDR3 runs 11 residues. Germline loops: CDR1 SGHTA, CDR2 FQGNSA.

The rearrangement joins TRBV11-2 to TRBJ2-3; maybe TRBD2 (6 bases). V shed 6 bases and J shed 11 bases, with 12 bases lying between them. This CDR3 contains 11 residues. Germline values: CDR1 SGHAT, CDR2 FQNNGV. The CDR3 reads CASRGGPEQYF. CDR3 bases: TGTGCCAGCAGGGGGGGACCTGAGCAGTATTTT.

The V and J genes are TRBV29-1 and TRBJ1-5; tentatively, D is TRBD1 (5 bases). CDR3 size: 17 residues. Looked up from germline, CDR1 is SQVTM and CDR2 is ANQGSEA. With 5 bases removed from V and 1 base from J, the gap between germline ends came to 21 bases. The CDR3 nucleotides read TGCAGCGTTCGGGGGAGGGTTGAGGTTTTAAGCAATCAGCCCCAGCATTTT. Translating it yields CSVRGRVEVLSNQPQHF.

As to this clone: One end of the junction is discordant with germline, which a read error may explain. This rearrangement joins TRBV9 to TRBJ1-2, with a weak D call TRBD1 (6 bases). The germline CDR1 and CDR2 sequences are SGDLS and YYNGEE. The CDR3 extends over 11 amino acids. The CDR3 spells CASSLHRELEF. In DNA, the CDR3 is TGTGCCAGCAGCCTCCACAGGGAACTTGAATTC.

The V and J genes are TRBV5-4 and TRBJ1-4, with D possibly TRBD1 on 6 matching bases. Germline V gene lookup returns CDR1 SGHNT and CDR2 YYREEE (reference sequence). The CDR3 consists of 14 residues. V was clipped by 4 bases and J by 3 bases, with 10 bases between them. The CDR3 spells CASSSGQPNEKLFF. Here the CDR3 DNA reads TGTGCCAGCAGCAGTGGACAGCCTAATGAAAAACTGTTTTTT.

The V call is TRBV28, the J call TRBJ1-1; no firm D call. The CDR3 is 14 amino acids. The V and J ends lost 3 bases and 1 base respectively, with 9 bases between them. Germline V gene lookup returns CDR1 MDHEN and CDR2 SYDVKM. The CDR3 DNA follows: TGTGCCAGCAGTTTGGTGGGTCAGAACACTGAAGCTTTCTTT. Protein sequence: CASSLVGQNTEAFF.

J is TRBJ2-7 and V is TRBV29-1, with D uncertain. Germline CDR1 reads SQVTM; CDR2 reads ANQGSEA. V was clipped by 5 bases and J by 2 bases, with 16 bases between them. The CDR3 has 14 residues. The CDR3 sequence: CSVISDGNTYEQYF. CDR3 coding DNA: TGCAGCGTTATATCGGACGGCAATACCTACGAGCAGTACTTC.

The rearrangement uses TRBV13 and TRBJ2-7; 7 nucleotides align to TRBD1. The germline V gene has CDR1 PRHDT and CDR2 FYEKMQ (reference sequence). This CDR3 contains 15 residues. V lost 3 bases to trimming and J lost 3 bases; unmatched junction nucleotides: 8. CDR3 protein: CASSFARDRDYEQYF. The DNA for the CDR3 is TGTGCCAGCAGCTTTGCCCGGGACAGAGACTACGAGCAGTACTTC.

The chain is built from TRBV6-6 and TRBJ2-5; TRBD1 matches 8 bases. The CDR3 is 15 amino acids. The V gene's germline CDR1 is MNHNY and CDR2 SVGAGI (reference sequence). Trimming at V came to 4 bases and at J to 4 bases, leaving 8 bases not matched to a gene. The DNA for the CDR3 is TGTGCCAGCAGTTTGAGGCAGGGGGCATCAGAGACCCAGTACTTC. The encoded protein is CASSLRQGASETQYF.

The chain uses TRBV2 and TRBJ2-7; 12 bases are a match to TRBD1. The V gene's germline CDR1 is SNHLY and CDR2 FYNNEI. There are 14 residues in the CDR3. V trimming: 6 bases; J trimming: 7 bases; junction bases outside the gene matches: 7. The DNA for the CDR3 is TGTGCCAGCAGGAGGGGACAGGGGGCGGGTGAGCAGTACTTC. Its protein is CASRRGQGAGEQYF.

The rearrangement uses TRBV19 and TRBJ1-5; D is uncertain. The CDR3 is 15 residues long. Per the germline V gene, CDR1 is LNHDA and CDR2 is SQIVND (reference sequence). The germline V and J ends were trimmed by 3 bases and 0 bases, with 9 bases remaining between them. The CDR3 spells CASSMAGHSNQPQHF. CDR3 in DNA: TGTGCCAGTAGTATGGCCGGCCATAGCAATCAGCCCCAGCATTTT.

This clone was counted only a few times. The rearrangement links TRBV6-1 to TRBJ1-3; possibly TRBD1 for D (5 bases). The CDR3 is made up of 13 amino acids. Trimming removed 4 bases from V and 2 bases from J, with 6 bases in between. Germline loops: CDR1 MNHNS, CDR2 SASEGT. CDR3 region: CASSGGAGNTIYF. The CDR3 DNA follows: TGTGCCAGCAGTGGGGGGGCTGGAAACACCATATATTTT.

This rearrangement joins TRBV11-2 to TRBJ2-1, with D perhaps matching TRBD2 (6 bases). The CDR3 has 15 residues. Germline CDR1 reads SGHAT; CDR2 reads FQNNGV. Deletions cut 3 bases from V and 5 bases from J, with 14 bases between. The CDR3 is CASSFSGSHDNEQFF. The DNA of the CDR3 is TGTGCCAGCAGCTTTAGCGGCTCCCATGACAATGAGCAGTTCTTC. Complete variable domain (other parts from reference TRBV11-2 and TRBJ2-1): EAGVAQSPRYKIIEKRQSVAFWCNPISGHATLYWYQQILGQGPKLLIQFQNNGVVDDSQLPKDRFSAERLKGVDSTLKIQPAKLEDSAVYLCASSFSGSHDNEQFFGPGTRLTVL.

This rearrangement joins TRBV5-1 to TRBJ2-7; D is unclear. Germline lookup yields CDR1 SGHRS and CDR2 YFSETQ. V lost 4 bases to trimming and J lost 3 bases, with 23 bases between them. The CDR3 contains 17 residues. The CDR3 is CASSPRTETINRYEQYF. The CDR3 DNA follows: TGCGCCAGCAGCCCCCGCACAGAAACAATAAACCGCTACGAGCAGTACTTC. The full variable domain, its missing parts supplied by reference TRBV5-1 and TRBJ2-7, is KAGVTQTPRYLIKTRGQQVTLSCSPISGHRSVSWYQQTPGQGLQFLFEYFSETQRNKGNFPGRFSGRQFSNSRSEMNVSTLELGDSALYLCASSPRTETINRYEQYFGPGTRLTVT.

This clone was found a few times. The chain carries TRBV7-3 and TRBJ1-1; D possibly corresponds to TRBD1 (6 bases). The CDR3 consists of 14 residues. Trimming left V 5 bases short and J 1 base short, with 11 bases between. CDR1 and CDR2 from the germline V gene are SGHTA and FQGTGA. In DNA, the CDR3 is TGTGCCAGCAGCAAGGAGGGGGGGAACACTGAAGCTTTCTTT. Amino acid sequence: CASSKEGGNTEAFF.

The chain couples TRBV18 to TRBJ1-4; D is unresolved. The CDR3 runs to 15 residues. Germline V gene sequence: CDR1 KGHSH, CDR2 LQKENI. V gave up 3 bases and J gave up 3 bases, with 11 bases separating them. This CDR3 reads CASSPTRRPNEKLFF. The CDR3 DNA is TGTGCCAGCTCACCGACGCGCCGCCCTAATGAAAAACTGTTTTTT.

As regards this clone: A junction boundary mismatches the germline segment, possibly from a read error. This rearrangement joins TRBV7-7 to TRBJ2-2; tentative D call: TRBD1 (6 bases). The CDR3 is 14 amino acids. Germline V gene sequence: CDR1 SSHAT, CDR2 FNYEAQ (reference sequence). CDR3 in amino acids: CASSLTGNTGELFF. The CDR3 region has the DNA TGTGCTAGCAGCTTGACAGGGAACACCGGGGAGCTGTTTTTT.

The chain recombines TRBV19 with TRBJ2-7; 8 nucleotides align to TRBD1. The V and J ends lost 7 bases and 6 bases, in that order; junction bases with no gene match: 14. In germline, CDR1 is LNHDA, CDR2 SQIVND (reference sequence). The CDR3 spans 15 residues. DNA for the CDR3: TGTGCCAGTAAACATGGACAGGGCACTTTTTCCGAGCAGTACTTC. Translating it yields CASKHGQGTFSEQYF.

The rearrangement joins TRBV4-2 to TRBJ2-3; D uncertain. CDR3 length: 13 amino acids. Trimming left V 0 bases short and J 5 bases short, with 6 bases between. The germline gives CDR1 LGHNA, CDR2 YNFKEQ. The CDR3 DNA follows: TGTGCCAGCAGCCAAGACCGGGTAGATACGCAGTATTTT. This sequence encodes CASSQDRVDTQYF.

This chain connects TRBV19 to TRBJ1-4; D might be TRBD1 (6 bases). The CDR3 consists of 15 residues. Germline V gene data show CDR1 as LNHDA and CDR2 as SQIVND (reference sequence). The V end lost 3 bases, the J end lost 7 bases, and 15 bases lay between the germline ends. CDR3 DNA sequence: TGTGCCAGTAGTATCCCTGACAGGAGGGGTGAAAAACTGTTTTTT. Translation: CASSIPDRRGEKLFF.

V is TRBV2 and J is TRBJ1-6; unclear D gene. V shed 7 bases and J shed 0 bases, with 4 bases lying between them. The germline V gene encodes CDR1 SNHLY and CDR2 FYNNEI. This CDR3 spans 13 amino acids. CDR3 nucleotide sequence: TGTGCCAGCACGGTCTCCTATAATTCACCCCTCCACTTT. Protein: CASTVSYNSPLHF.

The chain joins TRBV2 to TRBJ2-7; possible D gene TRBD2, 6 bases. CDR3 length: 14 residues. Germline V lookup: CDR1 SNHLY, CDR2 FYNNEI. V lost 5 bases and J 0 bases, leaving 11 bases between the germline ends. The CDR3 nucleotides read TGTGCCAGCAGTCGAGCGGGTAGCTCCTACGAGCAGTACTTC. As protein: CASSRAGSSYEQYF.

This clone was counted only a few times. This chain joins TRBV7-9 and TRBJ1-3; the D is unclear. V dropped 5 bases and J dropped 2 bases, with 13 bases sitting between them. There are 15 residues in the CDR3. The V gene's germline CDR1 is SEHNR and CDR2 FQNEAQ (reference sequence). CDR3 amino acids: CASSPGIEAGNTIYF. DNA for the CDR3: TGTGCCAGCAGCCCCGGTATCGAGGCTGGAAACACCATATATTTT.

The chain employs TRBV15 and TRBJ1-3, with D unclear. The CDR3 is 15 amino acids. Trimming took off 1 base at V and 0 bases at J, with 7 bases between the two ends. Germline loops: CDR1 LNHNV, CDR2 YYDKDF (reference sequence). The CDR3 region is CATSRGRNSGNTIYF. The CDR3 region has the DNA TGTGCCACCAGCAGAGGACGGAACTCTGGAAACACCATATATTTT.